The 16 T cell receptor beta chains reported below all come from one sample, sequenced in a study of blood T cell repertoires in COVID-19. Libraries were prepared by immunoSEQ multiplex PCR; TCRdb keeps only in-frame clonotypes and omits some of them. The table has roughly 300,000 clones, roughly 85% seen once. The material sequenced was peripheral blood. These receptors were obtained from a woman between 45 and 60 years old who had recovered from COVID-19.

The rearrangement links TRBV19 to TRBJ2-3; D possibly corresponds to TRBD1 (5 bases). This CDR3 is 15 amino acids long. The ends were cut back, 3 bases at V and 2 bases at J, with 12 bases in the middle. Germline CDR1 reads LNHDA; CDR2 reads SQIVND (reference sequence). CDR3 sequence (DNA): TGTGCCAGTAGTATCTGGCCAGGGCCCACAGATACGCAGTATTTT. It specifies CASSIWPGPTDTQYF.

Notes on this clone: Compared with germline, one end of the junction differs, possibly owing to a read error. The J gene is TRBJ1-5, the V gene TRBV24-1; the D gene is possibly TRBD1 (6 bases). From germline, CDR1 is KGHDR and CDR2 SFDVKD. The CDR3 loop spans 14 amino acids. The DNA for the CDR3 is TGTGCCACCAGCGATTCGAACAGGGATCAGCCCCAGCATTTT. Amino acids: CATSDSNRDQPQHF.

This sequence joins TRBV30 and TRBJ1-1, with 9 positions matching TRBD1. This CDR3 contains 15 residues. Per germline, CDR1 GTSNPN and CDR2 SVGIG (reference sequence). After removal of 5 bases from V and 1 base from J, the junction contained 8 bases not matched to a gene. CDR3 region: CAWAPPDRGNTEAFF. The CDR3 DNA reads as TGTGCCTGGGCTCCTCCGGACAGGGGGAACACTGAAGCTTTCTTT.

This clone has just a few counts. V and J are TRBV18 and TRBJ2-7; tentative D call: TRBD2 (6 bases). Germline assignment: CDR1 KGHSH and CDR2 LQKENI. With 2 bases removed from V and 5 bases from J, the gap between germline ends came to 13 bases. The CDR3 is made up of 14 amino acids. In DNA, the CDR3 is TGTGCCAGCTCACCAGCGGGGAGCCCTCACGAGCAGTACTTC. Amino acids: CASSPAGSPHEQYF.

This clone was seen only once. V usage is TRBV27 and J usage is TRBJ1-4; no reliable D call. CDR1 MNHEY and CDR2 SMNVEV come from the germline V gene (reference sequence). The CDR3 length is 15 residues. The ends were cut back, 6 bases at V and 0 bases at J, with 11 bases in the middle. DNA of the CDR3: TGTGCCAGCAGCCCCATAGGAGCAACTAATGAAAAACTGTTTTTT. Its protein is CASSPIGATNEKLFF.

CDR3 nucleotides: TGTGCCAGCAGCCACAGCCGGTGGGGCGAATCCTACGAGCAGTACTTC. Protein sequence: CASSHSRWGESYEQYF. The chain joins TRBV3-1 (or the pseudogene TRBV3-2) to TRBJ2-7; D may be TRBD1 (5 bases). The V and J ends lost 3 bases and 1 base respectively, with 16 bases between them. Germline V lookup: CDR1 LGHDT, CDR2 YNNKEL (reference sequence). CDR3 length equals 16 residues.

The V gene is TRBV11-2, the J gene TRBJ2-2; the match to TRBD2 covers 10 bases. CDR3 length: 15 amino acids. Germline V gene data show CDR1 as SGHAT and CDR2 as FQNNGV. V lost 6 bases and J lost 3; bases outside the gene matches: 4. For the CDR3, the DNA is TGTGCCAGCAGGATTCTAGCGGGGGACACCGGGGAGCTGTTTTTT. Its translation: CASRILAGDTGELFF.

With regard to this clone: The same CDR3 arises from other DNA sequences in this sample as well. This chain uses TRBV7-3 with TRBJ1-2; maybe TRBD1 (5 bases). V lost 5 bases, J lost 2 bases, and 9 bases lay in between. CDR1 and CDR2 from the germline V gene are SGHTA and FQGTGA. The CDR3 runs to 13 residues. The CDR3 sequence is CASSPDRNYGYTF. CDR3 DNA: TGTGCCAGCAGCCCAGACAGAAACTATGGCTACACCTTC.

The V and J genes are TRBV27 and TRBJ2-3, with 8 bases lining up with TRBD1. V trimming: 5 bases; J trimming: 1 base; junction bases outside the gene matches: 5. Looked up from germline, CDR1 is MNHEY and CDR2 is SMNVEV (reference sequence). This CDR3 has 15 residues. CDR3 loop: CASSPQTGGTDTQYF. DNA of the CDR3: TGTGCCAGCAGTCCGCAGACAGGGGGCACAGATACGCAGTATTTT.

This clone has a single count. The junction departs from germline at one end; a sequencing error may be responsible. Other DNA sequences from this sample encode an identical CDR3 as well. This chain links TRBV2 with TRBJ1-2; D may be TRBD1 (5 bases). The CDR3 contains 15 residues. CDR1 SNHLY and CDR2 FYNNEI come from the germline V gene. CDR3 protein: CASSEAADSHYGYTF. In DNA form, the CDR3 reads TGTGCCAGCAGCGAAGCGGCAGACAGCCACTATGGCTACACCTTC.

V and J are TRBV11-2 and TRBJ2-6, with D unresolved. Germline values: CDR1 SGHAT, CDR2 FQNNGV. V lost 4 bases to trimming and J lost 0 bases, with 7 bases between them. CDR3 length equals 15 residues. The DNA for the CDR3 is TGTGCCAGCAGCTCAGACTTCTCTGGGGCCAACGTCCTGACTTTC. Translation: CASSSDFSGANVLTF.

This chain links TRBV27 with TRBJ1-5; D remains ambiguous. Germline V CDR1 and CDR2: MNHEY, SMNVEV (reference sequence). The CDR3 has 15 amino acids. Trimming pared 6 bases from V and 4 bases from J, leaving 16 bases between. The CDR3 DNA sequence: TGTGCCAGCAGCCGCGTAGAGCATTGGAATCAGCCCCAGCATTTT. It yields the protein CASSRVEHWNQPQHF.

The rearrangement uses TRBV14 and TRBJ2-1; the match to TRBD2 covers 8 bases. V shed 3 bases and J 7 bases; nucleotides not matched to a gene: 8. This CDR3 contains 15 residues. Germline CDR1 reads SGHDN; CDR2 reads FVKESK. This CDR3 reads CASSQRLRGGNEQFF. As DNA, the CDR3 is TGTGCCAGCAGCCAGCGCCTCCGGGGGGGTAATGAGCAGTTCTTC.

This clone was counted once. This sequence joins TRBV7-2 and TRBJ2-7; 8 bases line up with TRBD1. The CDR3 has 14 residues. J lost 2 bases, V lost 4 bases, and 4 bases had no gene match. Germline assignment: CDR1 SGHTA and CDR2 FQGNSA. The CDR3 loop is CASSSDRVPYEQYF. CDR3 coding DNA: TGTGCCAGCAGCTCGGACAGGGTCCCCTACGAGCAGTACTTC.

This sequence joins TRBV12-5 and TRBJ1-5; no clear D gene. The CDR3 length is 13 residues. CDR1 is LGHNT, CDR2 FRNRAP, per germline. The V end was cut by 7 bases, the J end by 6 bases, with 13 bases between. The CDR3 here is CASAQEEGQPQHF. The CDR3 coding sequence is TGTGCTAGTGCTCAGGAAGAGGGTCAGCCCCAGCATTTT.

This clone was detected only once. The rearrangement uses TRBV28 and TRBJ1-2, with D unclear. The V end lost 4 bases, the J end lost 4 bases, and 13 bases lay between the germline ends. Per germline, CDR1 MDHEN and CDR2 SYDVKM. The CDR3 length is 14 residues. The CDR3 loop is CASSSGGGGYGYTF. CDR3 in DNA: TGTGCCAGCAGTTCGGGCGGCGGAGGCTATGGCTACACCTTC.